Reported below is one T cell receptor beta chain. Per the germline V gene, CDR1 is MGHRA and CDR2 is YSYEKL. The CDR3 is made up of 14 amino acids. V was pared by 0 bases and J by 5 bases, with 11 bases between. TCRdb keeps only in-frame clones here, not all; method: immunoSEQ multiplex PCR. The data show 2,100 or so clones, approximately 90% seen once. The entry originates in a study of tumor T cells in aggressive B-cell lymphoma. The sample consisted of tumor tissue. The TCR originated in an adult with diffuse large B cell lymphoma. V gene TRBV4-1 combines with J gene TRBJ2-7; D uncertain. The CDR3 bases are TGCGCCAGCAGCCAAGATATGAGCTCTCACGAGCAGTACTTC. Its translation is CASSQDMSSHEQYF.